Below, one T cell receptor (beta chain) is given with its context. In the source study's methods: Estimates of nucleated cell counts were drawn from the amplification of reference gene primers. TCRdb keeps only in-frame clones here, not all; method: immunoSEQ multiplex PCR. The V and J calls and the clone size are those of that table, but D and trimming were determined from the DNA. The table lists about 210,000 clones, roughly 88% of them singletons. Participant age was about 18 to 100 years, and participants resided in around 24 US areas. J was trimmed by 3 bases and V by 1 base; bases with no gene match: 2. Germline V gene sequence: CDR1 MNHEY, CDR2 SVGEGT. CDR3 length: 15 residues. This record comes from a study of blood T cell repertoires in COVID-19. The overall study: COVID-19 samples collected from the United States, Italy and Spain covered acute and convalescent phases. Sample material is recorded as cDNA or gDNA derived from T cells, B-cell-depleted T cells, or PBMCs.

This TCR was recovered from a woman in her forties with acute COVID-19. V and J are TRBV6-2 or TRBV6-3 and TRBJ2-3; 9 bases agree with TRBD1. The sequencing sample was made of PBMCs or T cells enriched from blood (not recorded which). The CDR3 nucleotides are TGTGCCAGCAGTTACTTGGACAGGGGTACAGATACGCAGTATTTT. Residues: CASSYLDRGTDTQYF.